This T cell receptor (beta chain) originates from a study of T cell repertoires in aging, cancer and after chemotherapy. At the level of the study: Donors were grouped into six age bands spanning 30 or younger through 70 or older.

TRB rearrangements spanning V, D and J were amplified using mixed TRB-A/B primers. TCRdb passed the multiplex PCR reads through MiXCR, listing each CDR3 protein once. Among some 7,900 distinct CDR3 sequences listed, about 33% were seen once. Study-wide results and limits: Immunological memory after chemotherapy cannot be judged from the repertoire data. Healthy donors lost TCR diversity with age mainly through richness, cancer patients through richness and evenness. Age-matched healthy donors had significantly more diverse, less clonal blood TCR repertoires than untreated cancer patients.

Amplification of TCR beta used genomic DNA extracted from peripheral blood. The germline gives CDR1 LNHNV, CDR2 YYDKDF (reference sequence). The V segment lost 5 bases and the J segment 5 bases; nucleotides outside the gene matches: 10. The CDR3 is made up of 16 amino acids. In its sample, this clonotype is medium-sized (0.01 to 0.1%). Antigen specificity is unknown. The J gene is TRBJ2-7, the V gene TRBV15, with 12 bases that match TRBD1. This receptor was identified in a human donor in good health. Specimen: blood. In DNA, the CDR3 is TGTGCCACCAGCCGGCCAGGGACAGGGGGCCTGGACGAGCAGTACTTC. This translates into CATSRPGTGGLDEQYF.